The present entry profiles one T cell receptor (beta chain) with its context. Its matching antigen is unknown. Regarding donors, all were healthy bone marrow donors. The data derive from a study of cytomegalovirus exposure and HLA in healthy donors. V shed 6 bases, J shed 1 base, and the junction held 4 bases outside the gene matches. The CDR3 spans 14 residues. Germline assignment: CDR1 MNHEY and CDR2 SVGAGI. Findings and caveats of the study: In vitro data verified a few CMV-associated chains as specific for CMV antigens. The authors later linked a missense DCLRE1C variant to TCR beta V- and J-gene trimming.

PCR employed 60 Vbeta and 13 Jbeta primers. Libraries were prepared by immunoSEQ multiplex PCR; TCRdb keeps only in-frame clonotypes and omits some of them. The sample has roughly 180,000 clones, about 79% seen once. This sequence was found in a man between 50 and 59 years old in good health and CMV-seropositive. The sample comprised PBMCs. This chain uses TRBV6-5 with TRBJ1-1, with 8 bases matching TRBD1. CDR3 sequence reads: CASRKDRENTEAFF. CDR3 nucleotide sequence: TGTGCCAGCAGGAAGGACAGGGAGAACACTGAAGCTTTCTTT.